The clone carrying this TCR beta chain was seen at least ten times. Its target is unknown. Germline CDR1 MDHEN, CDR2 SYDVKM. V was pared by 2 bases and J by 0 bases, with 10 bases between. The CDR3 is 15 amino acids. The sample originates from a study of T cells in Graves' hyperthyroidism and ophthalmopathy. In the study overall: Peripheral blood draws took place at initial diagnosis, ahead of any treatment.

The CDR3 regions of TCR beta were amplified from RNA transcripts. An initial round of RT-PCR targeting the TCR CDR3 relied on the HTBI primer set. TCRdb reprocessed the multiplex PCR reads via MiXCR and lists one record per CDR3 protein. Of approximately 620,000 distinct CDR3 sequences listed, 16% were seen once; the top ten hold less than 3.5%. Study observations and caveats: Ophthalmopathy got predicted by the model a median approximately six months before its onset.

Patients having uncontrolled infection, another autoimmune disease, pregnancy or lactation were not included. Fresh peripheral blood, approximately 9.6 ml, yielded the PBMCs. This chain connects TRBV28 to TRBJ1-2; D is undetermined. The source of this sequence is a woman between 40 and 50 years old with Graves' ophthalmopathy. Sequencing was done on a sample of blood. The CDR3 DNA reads TGTGCCAGCAGTTTACGACTGCTAGCTAACTATGGCTACACCTTC. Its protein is CASSLRLLANYGYTF.